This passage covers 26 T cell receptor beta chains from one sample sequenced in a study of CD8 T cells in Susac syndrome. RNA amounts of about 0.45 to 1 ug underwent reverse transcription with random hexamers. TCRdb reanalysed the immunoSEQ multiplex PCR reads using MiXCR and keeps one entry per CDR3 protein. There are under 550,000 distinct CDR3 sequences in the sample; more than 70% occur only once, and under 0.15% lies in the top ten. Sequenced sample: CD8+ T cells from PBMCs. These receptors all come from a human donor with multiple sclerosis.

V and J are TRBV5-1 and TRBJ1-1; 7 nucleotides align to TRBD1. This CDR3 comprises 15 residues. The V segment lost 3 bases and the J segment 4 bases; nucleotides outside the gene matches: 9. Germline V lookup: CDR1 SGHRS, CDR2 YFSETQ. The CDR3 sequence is CASSSGTAGTTEAFF. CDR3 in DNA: TGCGCCAGCAGCTCCGGGACAGCGGGCACCACTGAAGCTTTCTTT.

The CDR3 sequence: CASSLWPSGGPGETQYF. In DNA, the CDR3 is TGCGCCAGCAGCTTGTGGCCTAGCGGGGGCCCGGGGGAGACCCAGTACTTC. The genes are TRBV5-1 and TRBJ2-5, with 10 positions matching TRBD2. V lost 1 base, J lost 5 bases, and 11 bases stayed unmatched. CDR3 length: 17 amino acids. CDR1 and CDR2 (germline): SGHRS, YFSETQ.

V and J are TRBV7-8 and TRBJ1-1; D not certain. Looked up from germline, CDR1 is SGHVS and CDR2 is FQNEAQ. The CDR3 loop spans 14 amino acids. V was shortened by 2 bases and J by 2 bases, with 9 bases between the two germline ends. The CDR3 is CASSLHRVNTEAFF. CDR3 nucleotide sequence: TGTGCCAGCAGCTTACATCGGGTCAACACTGAAGCTTTCTTT.

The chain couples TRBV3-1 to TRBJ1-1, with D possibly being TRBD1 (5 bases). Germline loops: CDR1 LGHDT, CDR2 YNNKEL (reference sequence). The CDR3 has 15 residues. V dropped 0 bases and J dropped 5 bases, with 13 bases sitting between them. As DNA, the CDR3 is TGTGCCAGCAGCCAAGATCGTCAGGGTCCTACTGAAGCTTTCTTT. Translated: CASSQDRQGPTEAFF.

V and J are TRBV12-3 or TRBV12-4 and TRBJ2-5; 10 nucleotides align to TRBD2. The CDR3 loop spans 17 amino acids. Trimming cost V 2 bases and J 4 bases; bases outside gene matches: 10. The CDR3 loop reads CASSLNGASGSPETQYF. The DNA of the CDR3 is TGTGCCAGCAGTTTAAATGGTGCTAGCGGGAGTCCAGAGACCCAGTACTTC.

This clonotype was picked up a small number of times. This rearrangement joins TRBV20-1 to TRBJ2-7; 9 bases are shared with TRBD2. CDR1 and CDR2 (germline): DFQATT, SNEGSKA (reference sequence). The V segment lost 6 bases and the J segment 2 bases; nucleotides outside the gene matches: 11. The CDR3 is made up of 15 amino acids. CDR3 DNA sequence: TGCAGTGCGGCAGTCCCGGCGGGAGGGCCCTACGAGCAGTACTTC. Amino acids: CSAAVPAGGPYEQYF.

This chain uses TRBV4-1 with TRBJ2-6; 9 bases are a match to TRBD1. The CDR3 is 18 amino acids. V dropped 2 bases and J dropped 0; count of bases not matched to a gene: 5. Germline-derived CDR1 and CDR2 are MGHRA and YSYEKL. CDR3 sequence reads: CASSQTDRGYSGANVLTF. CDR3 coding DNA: TGCGCCAGCAGCCAAACGGACAGGGGATACTCTGGGGCCAACGTCCTGACTTTC.

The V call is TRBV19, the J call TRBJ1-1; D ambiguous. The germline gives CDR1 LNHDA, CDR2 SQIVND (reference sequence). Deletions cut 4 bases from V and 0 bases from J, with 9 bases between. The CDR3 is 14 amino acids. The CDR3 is CASSNGEMNTEAFF. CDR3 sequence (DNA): TGTGCCAGTAGTAATGGGGAGATGAACACTGAAGCTTTCTTT.

CDR3 bases: TGCAGTGCTAGAGATGACACTATATACGAGCAGTACTTC. Translation gives CSARDDTIYEQYF. The rearrangement joins TRBV20-1 to TRBJ2-7, with D unresolved. V was shortened by 0 bases and J by 4 bases, with 10 bases between the two germline ends. Germline loops: CDR1 DFQATT, CDR2 SNEGSKA (reference sequence). The CDR3 consists of 13 residues.

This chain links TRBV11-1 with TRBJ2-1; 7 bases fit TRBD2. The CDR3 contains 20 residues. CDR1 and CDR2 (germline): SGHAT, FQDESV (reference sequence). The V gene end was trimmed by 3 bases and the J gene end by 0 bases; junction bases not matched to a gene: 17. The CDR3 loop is CASSFQRGTTDLSSYNEQFF. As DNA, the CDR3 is TGTGCCAGCAGCTTTCAGCGGGGCACAACTGACCTAAGCTCCTACAATGAGCAGTTCTTC. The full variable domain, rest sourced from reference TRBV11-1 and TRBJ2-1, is EAEVAQSPRYKITEKSQAVAFWCDPISGHATLYWYRQILGQGPELLVQFQDESVVDDSQLPKDRFSAERLKGVDSTLKIQPAELGDSAMYLCASSFQRGTTDLSSYNEQFFGPGTRLTVL.

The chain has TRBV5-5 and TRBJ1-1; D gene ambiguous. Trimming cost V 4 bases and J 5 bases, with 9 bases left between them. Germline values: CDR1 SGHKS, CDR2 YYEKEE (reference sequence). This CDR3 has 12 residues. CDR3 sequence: CASSLEQTEAFF. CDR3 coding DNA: TGTGCCAGCAGCCTTGAACAGACTGAAGCTTTCTTT.

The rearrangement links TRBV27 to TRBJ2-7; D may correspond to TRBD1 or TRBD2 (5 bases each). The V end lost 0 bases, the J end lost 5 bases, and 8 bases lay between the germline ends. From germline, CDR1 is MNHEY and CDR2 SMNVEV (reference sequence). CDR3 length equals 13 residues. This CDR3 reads CASSLSWGNEQYF. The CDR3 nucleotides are TGTGCCAGCAGTTTATCATGGGGGAACGAGCAGTACTTC.

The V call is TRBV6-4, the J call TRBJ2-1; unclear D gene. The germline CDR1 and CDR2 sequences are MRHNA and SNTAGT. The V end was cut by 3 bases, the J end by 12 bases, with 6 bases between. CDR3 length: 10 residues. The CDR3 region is CASSERGQFF. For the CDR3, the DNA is TGTGCCAGCAGTGAAAGAGGGCAGTTCTTC.

CDR3: CSAEGNSNEQFF. The CDR3 region has the DNA TGCAGCGCCGAGGGGAACTCCAATGAGCAGTTCTTC. The gene calls are TRBV29-1 and TRBJ2-1; TRBD1 or TRBD2 may be the D gene (5 bases each). This CDR3 has 12 residues. CDR1 is SQVTM and CDR2 is ANQGSEA in the germline V gene. The V and J ends lost 7 bases and 6 bases respectively, with 13 bases between them.

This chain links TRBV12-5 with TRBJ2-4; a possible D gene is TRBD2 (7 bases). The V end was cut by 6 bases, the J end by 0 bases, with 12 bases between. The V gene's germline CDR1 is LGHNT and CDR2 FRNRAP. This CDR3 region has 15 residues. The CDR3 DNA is TGTGCTAGTGGAGGCGGGGGCCTAGCCAAAAACATTCAGTACTTC. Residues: CASGGGGLAKNIQYF.

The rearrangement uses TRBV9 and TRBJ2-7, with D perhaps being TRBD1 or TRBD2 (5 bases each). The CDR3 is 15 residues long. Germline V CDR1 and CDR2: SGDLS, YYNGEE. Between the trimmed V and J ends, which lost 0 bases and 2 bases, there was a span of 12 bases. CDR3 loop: CASSVAMGVAYEQYF. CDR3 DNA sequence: TGTGCCAGCAGCGTAGCAATGGGGGTCGCCTACGAGCAGTACTTC.

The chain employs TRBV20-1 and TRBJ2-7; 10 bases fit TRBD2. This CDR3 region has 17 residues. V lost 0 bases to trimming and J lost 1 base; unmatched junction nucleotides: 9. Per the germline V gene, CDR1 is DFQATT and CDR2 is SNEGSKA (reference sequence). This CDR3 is CSARDRVKLAGSYEQYF. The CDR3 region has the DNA TGCAGTGCTAGAGATAGGGTGAAACTAGCGGGGTCCTACGAGCAGTACTTC.

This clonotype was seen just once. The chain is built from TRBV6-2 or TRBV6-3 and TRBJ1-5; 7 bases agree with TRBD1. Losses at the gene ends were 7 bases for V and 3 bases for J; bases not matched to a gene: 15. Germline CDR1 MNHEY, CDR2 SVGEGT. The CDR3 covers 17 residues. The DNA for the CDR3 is TGTGCCAGCACCCCCCGACCGGGACAGCGTCTCAATCAGCCCCAGCATTTT. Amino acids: CASTPRPGQRLNQPQHF.

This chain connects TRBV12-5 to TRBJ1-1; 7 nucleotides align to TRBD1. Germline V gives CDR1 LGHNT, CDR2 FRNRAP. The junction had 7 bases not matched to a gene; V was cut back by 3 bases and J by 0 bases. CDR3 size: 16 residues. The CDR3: CASGFGQENMNTEAFF. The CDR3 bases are TGTGCTAGTGGTTTCGGACAGGAAAACATGAACACTGAAGCTTTCTTT.

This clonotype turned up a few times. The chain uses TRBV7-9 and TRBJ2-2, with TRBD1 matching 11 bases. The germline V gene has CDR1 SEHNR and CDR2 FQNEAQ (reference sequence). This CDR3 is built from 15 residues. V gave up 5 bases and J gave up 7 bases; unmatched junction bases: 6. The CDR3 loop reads CASSTGQGAIGELFF. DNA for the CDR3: TGTGCCAGCAGCACCGGACAGGGGGCTATCGGGGAGCTGTTTTTT.

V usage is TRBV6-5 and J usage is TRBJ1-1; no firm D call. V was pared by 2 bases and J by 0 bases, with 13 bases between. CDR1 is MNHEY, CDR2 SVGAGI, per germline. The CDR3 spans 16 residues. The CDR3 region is CASSYVLRSMNTEAFF. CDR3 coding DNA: TGTGCCAGCAGTTACGTCCTAAGGAGTATGAACACTGAAGCTTTCTTT.

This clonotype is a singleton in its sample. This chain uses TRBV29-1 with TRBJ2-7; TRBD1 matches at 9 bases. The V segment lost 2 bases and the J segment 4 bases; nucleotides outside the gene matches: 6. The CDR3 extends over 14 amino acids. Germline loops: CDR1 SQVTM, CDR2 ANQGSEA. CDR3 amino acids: CSVEPTGTGYEQYF. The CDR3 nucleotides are TGCAGCGTTGAACCCACCGGGACAGGGTACGAGCAGTACTTC.

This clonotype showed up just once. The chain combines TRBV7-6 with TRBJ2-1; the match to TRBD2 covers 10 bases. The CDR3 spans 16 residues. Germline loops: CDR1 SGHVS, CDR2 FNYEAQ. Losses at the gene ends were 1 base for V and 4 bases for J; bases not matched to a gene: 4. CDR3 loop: CASSLGTSGVYNEQFF. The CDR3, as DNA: TGTGCCAGCAGCTTAGGTACTAGCGGGGTTTACAATGAGCAGTTCTTC.

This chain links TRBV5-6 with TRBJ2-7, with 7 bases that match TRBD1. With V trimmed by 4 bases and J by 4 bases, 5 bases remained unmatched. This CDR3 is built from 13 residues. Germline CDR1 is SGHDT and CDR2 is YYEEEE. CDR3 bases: TGTGCCAGCAGCGCCGGGACAGATTACGAGCAGTACTTC. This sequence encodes CASSAGTDYEQYF.

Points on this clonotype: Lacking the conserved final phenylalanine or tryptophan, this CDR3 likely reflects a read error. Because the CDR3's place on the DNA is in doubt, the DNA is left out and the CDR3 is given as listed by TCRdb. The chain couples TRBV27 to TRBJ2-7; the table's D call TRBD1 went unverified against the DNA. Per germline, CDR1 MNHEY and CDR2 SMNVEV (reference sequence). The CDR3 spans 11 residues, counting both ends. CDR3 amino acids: CASSGPIGQVL.

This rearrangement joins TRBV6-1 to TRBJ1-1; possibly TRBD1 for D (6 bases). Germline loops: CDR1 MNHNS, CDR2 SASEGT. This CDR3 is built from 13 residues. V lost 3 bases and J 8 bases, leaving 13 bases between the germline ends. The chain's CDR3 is CASSEALGQEAFF. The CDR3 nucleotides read TGTGCCAGCAGTGAGGCTCTAGGACAGGAAGCTTTCTTT.